The source of this TCR beta chain is a study of T cell repertoires in cytomegalovirus infection. About this clonotype itself: No antigen is known for it.

There are 18 residues in the CDR3. V was clipped by 3 bases and J by 0 bases; unmatched bases: 8. Germline loops: CDR1 WNHNN, CDR2 SYGVQD (reference sequence). General study points: HLA-C-restricted CMV clonotypes gave the most frequent clonotype in two of eight donors.

TCRdb itself ran the reads through MiXCR, one entry per CDR3 protein. This table has under 800,000 distinct CDR3 sequences, approximately 24% appearing once. The origin of this receptor is a human donor in good health (CMV status not recorded). Some clones in this sample may be carry-over from other donors' samples. The rearrangement uses TRBV10-1 and TRBJ2-1; 10 bases match TRBD2. Source material: CD8+ T cells from PBMCs. CDR3 residues: CASSEIAGGTLSYNEQFF. For the CDR3, the DNA is TGCGCCAGCAGTGAAATAGCGGGGGGTACCCTCTCCTACAATGAGCAGTTCTTC.